This T cell receptor beta chain was identified in a study of technical replicates of blood from a few donors (TCRdb year 2017). This clone has just one count. This receptor's antigen is unknown. No clone much larger than this one lies a single base away; base qualities are absent. The protocol used for the library was the immunoSEQ multiplex PCR assay. Held by TCRdb, this immuneACCESS table contains in-frame sequences only and omits some clones. Under half of the omission traces to an unresolved V gene where checked; the cause of the rest is unknown. Here the sample has tens of thousands of clones; 85% to 95% occur a single time. Clones ranked in the top ten supply about 3% of the sample. The material sequenced was PBMCs. The sequence was obtained from a human donor in good health. Some clones in this sample may be carry-over from other donors' samples.

The CDR3 is CASSLAGAGGPGELFF. The DNA sequence is as follows: TGTGCCAGCAGCTTGGCCGGCGCGGGGGGCCCCGGGGAGCTGTTTTTT. This chain is built from TRBV5-6 and TRBJ2-2, and 8 junctional nucleotides match TRBD2. From the cysteine through the phenylalanine, the CDR3 covers 16 amino acids. Here the CDR3 DNA is all that survives: 48 bases in frame from base 1. CDR1 and CDR2 (SGHDT, YYEEEE) derive from the germline V gene. The junction shows trimming of 0 bases on V and 6 bases on J, and the gene matches do not reach 7 bases of it. The CDR3 plus the reference TRBV5-6 and TRBJ2-2 genes for the other parts give the full variable domain: DAGVTQSPTHLIKTRGQQVTLRCSPKSGHDTVSWYQQALGQGPQFIFQYYEEEERQRGNFPDRFSGHQFPNYSSELNVNALLLGDSALYLCASSLAGAGGPGELFFGEGSRLTVL.